Below, 14 T cell receptor beta chains from the same sample are listed, as sequenced in a study of vaccination effects on CD4 cells after COVID-19. Assay used: immunoSEQ multiplex PCR; TCRdb lists only in-frame clones, some missing. The sample lists around 83,000 clones, around 74% seen once, with approximately 1.7% in the top ten. Sequencing in the ViraFEST assay came after antigen-specific CD4+ T cells had been expanded with viral peptide pools, which were used to stimulate PBMC. CD4+ T cell isolation took place after 10 days of culture. Their cognate antigens are unknown. This specimen was CD4+ T cells from PBMCs cultured with HCoV-229E spike peptides, taken before COVID-19 vaccination. The receptors stem from a human donor who received a COVID-19 vaccine.

The chain combines TRBV28 with TRBJ1-4; D is uncertain. CDR1 MDHEN and CDR2 SYDVKM come from the germline V gene. This CDR3 is 14 amino acids long. V lost 6 bases and J lost 8, with 16 bases in between. DNA for the CDR3: TGTGCCAGCAGCCCCCTTTTTAGGCAGGAAAAACTGTTTTTT. Its protein is CASSPLFRQEKLFF.

A single count supports this clone. The genes are TRBV4-3 and TRBJ1-4; 8 nucleotides agree with TRBD1. CDR3 length equals 15 residues. V was pared by 4 bases and J by 0 bases, with 1 base of the junction left unmatched. Germline V gives CDR1 LGHNA, CDR2 YSLEER. CDR3 coding DNA: TGCGCCAGCAGCCGGGGACAGGCAACTAATGAAAAACTGTTTTTT. It yields the protein CASSRGQATNEKLFF.

The chain carries TRBV5-5 and TRBJ2-2; D call uncertain. CDR1 is SGHKS, CDR2 YYEKEE, per germline (reference sequence). V lost 0 bases and J lost 1, with 13 bases in between. This CDR3 spans 17 amino acids. The CDR3 protein is CASSLASGNQNTGELFF. The DNA for the CDR3 is TGTGCCAGCAGCTTGGCTTCGGGTAATCAGAACACCGGGGAGCTGTTTTTT.

This chain links TRBV28 with TRBJ2-2, with D perhaps matching TRBD1 (5 bases). CDR1 and CDR2 (germline): MDHEN, SYDVKM. The CDR3 totals 13 residues. V was shortened by 1 base and J by 5 bases, with 5 bases between the two germline ends. Written as DNA, the CDR3 is TGTGCCAGCAGTTTATCAGGGACCGGGGAGCTGTTTTTT. Its protein product is CASSLSGTGELFF.

This clone showed up just a few times. The rearrangement uses TRBV7-8 and TRBJ1-1; 7 nucleotides align to TRBD1. V gave up 4 bases and J gave up 2 bases; unmatched junction bases: 7. CDR1 and CDR2 from the germline V gene are SGHVS and FQNEAQ. CDR3 size: 15 residues. The CDR3 DNA follows: TGTGCCAGCAGCTCGTTGGACAGGCGAAACACTGAAGCTTTCTTT. Translated: CASSSLDRRNTEAFF.

The chain has TRBV5-6 and TRBJ1-5; 7 bases line up with TRBD1. The length of the CDR3 is 16 residues. V was clipped by 1 base and J by 2 bases; unmatched bases: 6. In germline, CDR1 is SGHDT, CDR2 YYEEEE. Written as DNA, the CDR3 is TGTGCCAGCAGCTTGCGTCGGCAGGGGGGCAATCAGCCCCAGCATTTT. Translation gives CASSLRRQGGNQPQHF.

This rearrangement joins TRBV19 to TRBJ1-5, with D tentatively TRBD1 (5 bases). Germline CDR1 is LNHDA and CDR2 is SQIVND (reference sequence). The CDR3 runs 14 residues. V lost 7 bases to trimming and J lost 0 bases, with 10 bases between them. Here the CDR3 reads CASTDSYSNQPQHF. DNA for the CDR3: TGTGCCAGTACCGACAGCTATAGCAATCAGCCCCAGCATTTT.

This clone was recorded a few times. The chain couples TRBV5-5 to TRBJ1-5, with D maybe TRBD1 (6 bases). The V end was cut by 0 bases, the J end by 4 bases, with 14 bases between. Per the germline V gene, CDR1 is SGHKS and CDR2 is YYEKEE (reference sequence). The CDR3 covers 16 residues. The DNA for the CDR3 is TGTGCCAGCAGCTTGGTCCTCACAGGGAATAATCAGCCCCAGCATTTT. Translating gives CASSLVLTGNNQPQHF.

The chain combines TRBV2 with TRBJ1-4; a possible D gene is TRBD1 (5 bases). The V end was cut by 5 bases, the J end by 14 bases, with 18 bases between. Germline values: CDR1 SNHLY, CDR2 FYNNEI. This CDR3 is built from 13 residues. This CDR3 is CASSYRQWDGLFF. In DNA form, the CDR3 reads TGTGCCAGCAGTTACAGACAGTGGGACGGGCTGTTTTTT.

This clone was detected a few times. The chain links TRBV2 to TRBJ1-2; 9 nucleotides align to TRBD1. From germline, CDR1 is SNHLY and CDR2 FYNNEI. The CDR3 has 16 amino acids. Losses at the gene ends were 6 bases for V and 6 bases for J; bases not matched to a gene: 14. This chain's CDR3 is CASRSVPGQGADGYTF. In DNA, the CDR3 is TGTGCCAGCAGATCGGTCCCGGGACAGGGAGCGGATGGCTACACCTTC. Full variable domain (rest looked up from reference TRBV2 and TRBJ1-2): EPEVTQTPSHQVTQMGQEVILRCVPISNHLYFYWYRQILGQKVEFLVSFYNNEISEKSEIFDDQFSVERPDGSNFTLKIRSTKLEDSAMYFCASRSVPGQGADGYTFGSGTRLTVV.

The genes are TRBV7-2 and TRBJ2-1; TRBD1 matches at 10 bases. Trimming at V came to 4 bases and at J to 6 bases, leaving 6 bases not matched to a gene. This CDR3 is built from 15 residues. Germline V lookup: CDR1 SGHTA, CDR2 FQGNSA. The DNA for the CDR3 is TGTGCCAGCAGCTCCCCGGGACAGGGGTCCAATGAGCAGTTCTTC. Residues: CASSSPGQGSNEQFF.

The genes are TRBV20-1 and TRBJ2-1, with D hard to call. This CDR3 has 11 residues. The germline gives CDR1 DFQATT, CDR2 SNEGSKA (reference sequence). The V and J ends lost 3 bases and 5 bases respectively, with 5 bases between them. The CDR3 protein is CSARSDNEQFF. CDR3 DNA: TGCAGTGCTAGGTCCGACAATGAGCAGTTCTTC.

The V and J genes are TRBV3-1 (or the pseudogene TRBV3-2) and TRBJ1-1; TRBD1 is a possible D gene (5 bases). This CDR3 spans 14 amino acids. V lost 2 bases and J lost 3, with 10 bases in between. Germline V lookup: CDR1 LGHDT, CDR2 YNNKEL (reference sequence). The CDR3 DNA is TGTGCCAGCAGCCAACCAGGGTCGGACACTGAAGCTTTCTTT. Protein product: CASSQPGSDTEAFF.

CDR3 coding DNA: TGCGCCAGCAGCTTAAGCGGGGCGTCTGGAAACACCATATATTTT. As protein: CASSLSGASGNTIYF. The chain has TRBV5-1 and TRBJ1-3, with a weak D call TRBD1 (5 bases). V was trimmed by 2 bases and J by 1 base, leaving 10 bases between them. The CDR3 runs 15 residues. From germline, CDR1 is SGHRS and CDR2 YFSETQ.